This T cell receptor (beta chain) is drawn from a study of blood T cell repertoires in COVID-19. At the level of the study: Samples of COVID-19 (acute and convalescent) were obtained from the United States, Italy and Spain. Nucleic acid was either cDNA or gDNA, and it came from T cells, B-cell-depleted T cells, or PBMCs.

Authors' methods: By means of reference gene primer amplification, nucleated cell counts were estimated. TCRdb's table, derived via immunoSEQ multiplex PCR, lists solely in-frame clones and lacks some. From that table come the V and J calls and clone size; the DNA was used to work out D and trimming. The sample carries fewer than 25,000 clones, about 90% recorded once. What was sequenced was peripheral blood. The source is a woman aged 65 to 85 with active COVID-19.

The CDR3 here is CATNRVPYEQYF. The CDR3 coding sequence is TGTGCCACCAACAGGGTGCCCTACGAGCAGTACTTC. This chain connects TRBV28 to TRBJ2-7; possible D gene TRBD1, 6 bases. The CDR3 runs to 12 residues. Germline V gene sequence: CDR1 MDHEN, CDR2 SYDVKM. The ends were cut back, 10 bases at V and 2 bases at J, with 12 bases in the middle.